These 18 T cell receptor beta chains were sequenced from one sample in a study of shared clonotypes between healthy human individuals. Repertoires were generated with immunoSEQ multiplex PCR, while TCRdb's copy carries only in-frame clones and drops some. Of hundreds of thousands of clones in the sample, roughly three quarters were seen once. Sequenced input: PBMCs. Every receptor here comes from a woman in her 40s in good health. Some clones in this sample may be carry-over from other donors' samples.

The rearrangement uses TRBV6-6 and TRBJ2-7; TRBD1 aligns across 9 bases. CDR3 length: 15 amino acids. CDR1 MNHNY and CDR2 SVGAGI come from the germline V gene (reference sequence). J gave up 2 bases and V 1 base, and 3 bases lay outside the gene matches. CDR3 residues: CASSYLGQGPYEQYF. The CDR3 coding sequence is TGTGCCAGCAGTTACTTGGGACAGGGTCCCTACGAGCAGTACTTC.

The CDR3 sequence is CASSHSGRSGEQFF. The CDR3 DNA follows: TGTGCCAGCAGTCATAGCGGGAGGTCTGGTGAGCAGTTCTTC. The rearrangement joins TRBV28 to TRBJ2-1; 10 nucleotides line up with TRBD2. V lost 5 bases to trimming and J lost 9 bases; unmatched junction nucleotides: 7. In germline, CDR1 is MDHEN, CDR2 SYDVKM. The CDR3 has 14 amino acids.

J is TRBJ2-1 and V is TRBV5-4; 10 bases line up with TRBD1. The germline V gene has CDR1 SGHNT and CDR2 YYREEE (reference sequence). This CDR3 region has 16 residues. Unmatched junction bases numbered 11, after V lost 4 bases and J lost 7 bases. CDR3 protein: CASSPPRQGAGNEQFF. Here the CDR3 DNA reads TGTGCCAGCAGCCCACCGAGACAGGGGGCTGGAAATGAGCAGTTCTTC.

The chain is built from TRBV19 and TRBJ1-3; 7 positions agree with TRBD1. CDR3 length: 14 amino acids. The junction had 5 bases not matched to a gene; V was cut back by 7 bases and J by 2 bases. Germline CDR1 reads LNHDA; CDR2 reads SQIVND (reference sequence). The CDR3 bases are TGTGCCAGTAAGGGGACAGCGGCTGGAAACACCATATATTTT. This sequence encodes CASKGTAAGNTIYF.

CDR3 sequence (DNA): TGCGCCAGCAGTCAAAAATACTCTAGCGGTCTAAAATCTACTAGCACAGATACGCAGTATTTT. Residues: CASSQKYSSGLKSTSTDTQYF. The chain carries TRBV23-1 and TRBJ2-3, with TRBD2 matching 7 bases. TRBV23-1 counts as an open reading frame of uncertain function. Trimming at V came to 2 bases and at J to 0 bases, leaving 20 bases not matched to a gene. This CDR3 contains 21 residues.

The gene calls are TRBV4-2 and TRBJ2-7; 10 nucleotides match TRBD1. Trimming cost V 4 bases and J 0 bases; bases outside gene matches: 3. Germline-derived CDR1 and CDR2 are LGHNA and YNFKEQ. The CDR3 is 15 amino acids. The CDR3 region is CASSPRTGGSYEQYF. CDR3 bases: TGTGCCAGCAGCCCCAGGACAGGGGGCTCCTACGAGCAGTACTTC.

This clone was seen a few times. CDR3 in amino acids: CASSLRRGLFNYNEQFF. In DNA form, the CDR3 reads TGTGCCAGCAGCTTACGCAGGGGGCTTTTTAACTACAATGAGCAGTTCTTC. J is TRBJ2-1 and V is TRBV11-2, with 8 positions matching TRBD1. The ends lost 2 bases at V and 3 bases at J; junction bases unmatched: 9. Germline V gives CDR1 SGHAT, CDR2 FQNNGV. The CDR3 covers 17 residues.

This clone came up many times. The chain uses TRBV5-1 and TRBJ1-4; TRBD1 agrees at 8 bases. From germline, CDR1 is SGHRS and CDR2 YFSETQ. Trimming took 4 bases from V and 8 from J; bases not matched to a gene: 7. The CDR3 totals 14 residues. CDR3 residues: CASSADREGEKLFF. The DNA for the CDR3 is TGCGCCAGCAGCGCGGACAGGGAGGGGGAAAAACTGTTTTTT. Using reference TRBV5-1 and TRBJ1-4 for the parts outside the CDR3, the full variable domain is KAGVTQTPRYLIKTRGQQVTLSCSPISGHRSVSWYQQTPGQGLQFLFEYFSETQRNKGNFPGRFSGRQFSNSRSEMNVSTLELGDSALYLCASSADREGEKLFFGSGTQLSVL.

CDR3 sequence (DNA): TGCGCCAGCAGCCGAAGGACAGGGGTTAGCAATCAGCCCCAGCATTTT. This sequence encodes CASSRRTGVSNQPQHF. The chain is built from TRBV10-1 and TRBJ1-5; 9 nucleotides match TRBD1. After removal of 6 bases from V and 0 bases from J, the junction contained 6 bases not matched to a gene. The CDR3 is 16 residues long. Germline CDR1 is WNHNN and CDR2 is SYGVQD (reference sequence).

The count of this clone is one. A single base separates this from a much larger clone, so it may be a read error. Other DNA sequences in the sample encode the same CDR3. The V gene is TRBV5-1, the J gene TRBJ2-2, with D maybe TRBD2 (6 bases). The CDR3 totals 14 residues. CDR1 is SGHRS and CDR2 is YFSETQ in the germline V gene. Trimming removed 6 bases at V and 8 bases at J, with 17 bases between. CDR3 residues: CASMSDGGTGELFF. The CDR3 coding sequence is TGCGCCAGCATGTCGGACGGCGGGACGGGGGAGCTGTTTTTT.

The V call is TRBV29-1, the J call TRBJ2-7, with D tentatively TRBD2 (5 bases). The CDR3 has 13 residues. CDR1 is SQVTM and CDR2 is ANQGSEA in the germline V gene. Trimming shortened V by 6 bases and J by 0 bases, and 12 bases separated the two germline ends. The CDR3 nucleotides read TGCAGCGTCGGTCAGCGGCACTCCTACGAGCAGTACTTC. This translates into CSVGQRHSYEQYF.

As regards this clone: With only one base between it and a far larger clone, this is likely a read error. The CDR3 DNA sequence: TGTGCCAGCAGCGGCGGGGGCCGCGAAGAGGCCCAGTACTTC. Amino acids: CASSGGGREEAQYF. V is TRBV5-4 and J is TRBJ2-5, with a possible D match to TRBD2 (7 bases). This CDR3 has 14 amino acids. Germline CDR1 SGHNT, CDR2 YYREEE (reference sequence).

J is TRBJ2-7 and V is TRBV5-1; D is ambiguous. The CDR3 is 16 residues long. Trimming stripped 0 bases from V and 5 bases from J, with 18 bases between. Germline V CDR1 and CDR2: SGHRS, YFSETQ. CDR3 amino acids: CASSLDLFQVEHEQYF. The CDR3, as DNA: TGCGCCAGCAGCTTGGATCTTTTTCAGGTCGAACACGAGCAGTACTTC.

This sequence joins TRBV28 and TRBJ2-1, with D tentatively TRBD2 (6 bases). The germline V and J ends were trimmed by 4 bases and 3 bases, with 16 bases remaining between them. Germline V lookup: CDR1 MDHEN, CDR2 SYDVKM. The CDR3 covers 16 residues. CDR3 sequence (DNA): TGTGCCAGCAGTTCCCGACTAGTTCAGGGCTACAATGAGCAGTTCTTC. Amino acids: CASSSRLVQGYNEQFF.

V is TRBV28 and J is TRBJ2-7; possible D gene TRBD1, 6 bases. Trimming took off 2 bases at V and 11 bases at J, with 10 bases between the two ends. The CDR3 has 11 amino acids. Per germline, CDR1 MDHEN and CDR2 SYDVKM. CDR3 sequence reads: CASSLATGKYF. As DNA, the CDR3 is TGTGCCAGCAGTTTAGCAACAGGGAAGTACTTC.

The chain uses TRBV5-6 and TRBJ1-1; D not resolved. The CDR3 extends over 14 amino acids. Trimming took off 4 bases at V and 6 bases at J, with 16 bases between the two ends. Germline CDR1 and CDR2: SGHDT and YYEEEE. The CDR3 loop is CASSHWMEPAEAFF. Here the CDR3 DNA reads TGTGCCAGCAGCCACTGGATGGAGCCAGCTGAAGCTTTCTTT.

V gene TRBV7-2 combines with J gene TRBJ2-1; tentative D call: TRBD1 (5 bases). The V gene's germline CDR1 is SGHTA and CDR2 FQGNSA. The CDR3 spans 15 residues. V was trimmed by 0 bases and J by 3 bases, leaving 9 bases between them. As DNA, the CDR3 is TGTGCCAGCAGCTTAGCGTCAGGGCGCTACAATGAGCAGTTCTTC. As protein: CASSLASGRYNEQFF.

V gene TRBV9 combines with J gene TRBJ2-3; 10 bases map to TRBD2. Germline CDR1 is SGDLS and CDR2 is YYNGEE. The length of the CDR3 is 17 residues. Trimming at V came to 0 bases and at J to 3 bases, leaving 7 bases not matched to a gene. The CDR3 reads CASSVDASGSFTDTQYF. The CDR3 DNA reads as TGTGCCAGCAGCGTAGATGCTAGCGGGAGTTTTACAGATACGCAGTATTTT.